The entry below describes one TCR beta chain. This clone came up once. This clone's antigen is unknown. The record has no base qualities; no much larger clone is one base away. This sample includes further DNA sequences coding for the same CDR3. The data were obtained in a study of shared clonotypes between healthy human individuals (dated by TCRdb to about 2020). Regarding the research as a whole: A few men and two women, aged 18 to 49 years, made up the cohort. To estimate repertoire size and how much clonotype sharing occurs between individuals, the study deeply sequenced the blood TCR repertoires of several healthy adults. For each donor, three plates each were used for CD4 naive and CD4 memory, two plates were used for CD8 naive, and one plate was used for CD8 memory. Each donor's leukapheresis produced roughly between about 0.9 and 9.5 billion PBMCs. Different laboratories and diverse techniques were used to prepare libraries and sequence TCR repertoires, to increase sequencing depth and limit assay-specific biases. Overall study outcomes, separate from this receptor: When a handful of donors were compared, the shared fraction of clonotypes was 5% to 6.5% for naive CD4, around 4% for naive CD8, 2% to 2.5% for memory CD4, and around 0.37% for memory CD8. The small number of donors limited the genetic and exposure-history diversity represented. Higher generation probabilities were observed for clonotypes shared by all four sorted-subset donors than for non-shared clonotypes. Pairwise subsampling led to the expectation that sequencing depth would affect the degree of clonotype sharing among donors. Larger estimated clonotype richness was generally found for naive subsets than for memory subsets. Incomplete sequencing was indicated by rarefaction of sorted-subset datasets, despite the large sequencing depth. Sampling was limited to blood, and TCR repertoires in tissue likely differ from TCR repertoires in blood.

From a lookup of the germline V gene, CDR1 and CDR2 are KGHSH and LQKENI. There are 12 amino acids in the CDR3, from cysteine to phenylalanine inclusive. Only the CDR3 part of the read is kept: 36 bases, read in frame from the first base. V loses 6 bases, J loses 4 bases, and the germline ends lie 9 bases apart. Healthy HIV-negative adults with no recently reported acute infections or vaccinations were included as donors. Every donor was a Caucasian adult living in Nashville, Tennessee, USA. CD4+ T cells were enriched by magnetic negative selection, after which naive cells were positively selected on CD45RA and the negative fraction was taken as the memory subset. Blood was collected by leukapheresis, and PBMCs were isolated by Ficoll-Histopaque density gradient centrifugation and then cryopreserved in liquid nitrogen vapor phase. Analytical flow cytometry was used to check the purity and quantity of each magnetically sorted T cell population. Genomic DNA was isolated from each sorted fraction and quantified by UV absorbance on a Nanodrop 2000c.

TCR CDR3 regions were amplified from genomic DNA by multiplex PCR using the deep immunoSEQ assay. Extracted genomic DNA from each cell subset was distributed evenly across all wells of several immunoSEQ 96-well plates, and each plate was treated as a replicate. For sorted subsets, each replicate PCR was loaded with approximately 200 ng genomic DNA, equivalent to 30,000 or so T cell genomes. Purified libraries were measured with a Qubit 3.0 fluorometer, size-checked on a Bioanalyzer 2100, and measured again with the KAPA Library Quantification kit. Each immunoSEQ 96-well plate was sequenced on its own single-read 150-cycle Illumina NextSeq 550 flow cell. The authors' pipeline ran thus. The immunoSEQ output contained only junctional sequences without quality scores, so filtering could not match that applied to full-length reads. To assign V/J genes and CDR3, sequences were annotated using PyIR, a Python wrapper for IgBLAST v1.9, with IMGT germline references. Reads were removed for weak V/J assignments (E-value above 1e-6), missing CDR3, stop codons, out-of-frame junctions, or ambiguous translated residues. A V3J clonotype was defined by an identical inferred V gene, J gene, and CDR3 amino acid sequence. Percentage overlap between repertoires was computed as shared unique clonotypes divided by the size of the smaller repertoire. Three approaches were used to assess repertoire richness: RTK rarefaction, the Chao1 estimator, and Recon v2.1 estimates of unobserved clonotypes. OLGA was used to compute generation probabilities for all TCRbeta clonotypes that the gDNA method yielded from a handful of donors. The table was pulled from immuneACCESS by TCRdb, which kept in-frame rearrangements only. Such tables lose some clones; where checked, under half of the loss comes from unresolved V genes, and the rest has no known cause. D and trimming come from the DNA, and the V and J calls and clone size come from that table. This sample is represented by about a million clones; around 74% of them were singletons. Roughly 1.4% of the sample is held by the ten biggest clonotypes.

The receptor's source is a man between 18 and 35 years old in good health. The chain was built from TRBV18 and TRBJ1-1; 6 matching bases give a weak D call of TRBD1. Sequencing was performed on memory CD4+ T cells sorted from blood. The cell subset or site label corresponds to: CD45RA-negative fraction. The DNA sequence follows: TGTGCCAGCTCTCAACAGGGCACTGAAGCTTTCTTT. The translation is CASSQQGTEAFF.